This record covers a single TCR beta chain. These data belong to a study of blood T cell repertoires in COVID-19. The protocol was immunoSEQ multiplex PCR, while the TCRdb copy is restricted to in-frame clones and leaves out a portion. The sample holds 400,000 to 500,000 clones; more than 75% are singletons and the top ten take approximately 2%. The CDR3 spans 15 residues. The germline CDR1 and CDR2 sequences are MNHEY and SMNVEV (reference sequence). Trimming removed 4 bases at V and 6 bases at J, with 19 bases between. The TCR sequence derives from a woman between 40 and 50 years old who had recovered from COVID-19. The chain is built from TRBV27 and TRBJ2-7, with a tentative D call TRBD1 (6 bases). The sample taken for sequencing was PBMCs or T cells enriched from blood (not recorded which). Here the CDR3 DNA reads TGTGCCAGCAGTTCCCCCAGTAGGGGGTTAAGCGAGCAGTACTTC. Amino acid sequence: CASSSPSRGLSEQYF.